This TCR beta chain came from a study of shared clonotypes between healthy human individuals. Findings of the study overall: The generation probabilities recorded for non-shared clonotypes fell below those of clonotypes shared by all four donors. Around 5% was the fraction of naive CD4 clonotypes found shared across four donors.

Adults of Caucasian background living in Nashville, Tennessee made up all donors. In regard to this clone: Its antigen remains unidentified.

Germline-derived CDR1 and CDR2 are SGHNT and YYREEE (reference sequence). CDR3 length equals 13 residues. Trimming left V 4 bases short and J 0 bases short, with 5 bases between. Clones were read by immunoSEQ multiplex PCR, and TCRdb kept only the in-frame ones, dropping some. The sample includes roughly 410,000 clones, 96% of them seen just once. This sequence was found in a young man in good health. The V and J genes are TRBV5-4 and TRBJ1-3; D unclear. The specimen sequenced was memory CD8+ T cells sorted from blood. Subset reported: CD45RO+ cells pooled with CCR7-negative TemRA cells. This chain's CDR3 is CASSPSSGNTIYF. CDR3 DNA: TGTGCCAGCAGCCCCAGCTCTGGAAACACCATATATTTT.